Shown below are 14 T cell receptor beta chains from a single sample sequenced in a study of T cells in Graves' hyperthyroidism and ophthalmopathy. It was RNA transcripts that yielded the amplified TCR beta CDR3 regions. Initially, a first-round RT-PCR of the TCR CDR3 employed the HTBI primer set. One entry per CDR3 protein results from TCRdb running MiXCR on the multiplex PCR reads. The data show more than 500,000 distinct CDR3 sequences, just over 45% seen once. The sample taken for sequencing was peripheral blood or thyroid tissue (not recorded which). These receptor sequences come from an adult woman with Graves' disease, either hyperthyroidism or ophthalmopathy (not recorded which).

Of note for this clonotype: The junction differs from germline at one of its ends, possibly a read error. V gene TRBV6-5 combines with J gene TRBJ2-5; perhaps TRBD1 as D (6 bases). In germline, CDR1 is MNHEY, CDR2 SVGAGI. This CDR3 is 13 amino acids long. In DNA form, the CDR3 reads TGTGCCAGCAGTGGCCAATCCACAGGGACGGGATCCTTC. This codes for CASSGQSTGTGSF.

This rearrangement joins TRBV12-3 or TRBV12-4 to TRBJ1-1, with 9 positions matching TRBD1. The trim removed 6 bases at V and 5 bases at J, leaving 4 bases unmatched. The CDR3 loop spans 13 amino acids. For the CDR3, the DNA is TGTGCCAGCAGACGACAGGGGGTGACTGAAGCTTTCTTT. It is translated as CASRRQGVTEAFF.

Many counts were recorded for this clonotype. The chain joins TRBV3-1 to TRBJ2-2; 7 bases map to TRBD2. With 2 bases clipped from V and 7 bases from J, the junction kept 10 bases outside the gene matches. This CDR3 spans 16 amino acids. Germline assignment: CDR1 LGHDT and CDR2 YNNKEL (reference sequence). The CDR3 coding sequence is TGTGCCAGCAGCCAATTTCCGGGCGGGAGCCACGGGGAGCTGTTTTTT. Its protein is CASSQFPGGSHGELFF.

The chain employs TRBV20-1 and TRBJ1-3; D uncertain. Between the trimmed V and J ends, which lost 3 bases and 4 bases, there was a span of 7 bases. Germline CDR1 DFQATT, CDR2 SNEGSKA (reference sequence). This CDR3 comprises 12 residues. Here the CDR3 DNA reads TGCAGTGCTAGCGGGGAAGGAAACACCATATATTTT. It translates to CSASGEGNTIYF.

Comment on this clonotype: At one of its ends the junction is not consistent with the germline gene, which may arise from a read error. The V call is TRBV11-2, the J call TRBJ1-6; TRBD1 is a possible D gene (5 bases). CDR1 and CDR2 from the germline V gene are SGHAT and FQNNGV. The CDR3 is 15 amino acids. This chain's CDR3 is CASSQWRGSNSPLHF. As DNA, the CDR3 is TGCGCCAGCAGCCAGTGGCGGGGGAGCAATTCACCCCTCCACTTT.

The rearrangement joins TRBV7-9 to TRBJ1-1; TRBD1 might be the D (5 bases). In germline, CDR1 is SEHNR, CDR2 FQNEAQ (reference sequence). The V and J ends lost 1 base and 6 bases respectively, with 9 bases between them. The CDR3 totals 13 residues. The CDR3: CASSLEGGAEAFF. The CDR3 region has the DNA TGTGCCAGCAGCTTAGAGGGAGGGGCTGAAGCTTTCTTT.

This clonotype was detected ten times or more. This chain connects TRBV19 to TRBJ1-1; D gene unclear. With 7 bases removed from V and 0 bases from J, the gap between germline ends came to 9 bases. From germline, CDR1 is LNHDA and CDR2 SQIVND (reference sequence). The CDR3 has 13 residues. The CDR3, as DNA: TGTGCCAGTATGGAATTCATGAACACTGAAGCTTTCTTT. This gives the protein CASMEFMNTEAFF. Using reference TRBV19 and TRBJ1-1 for the parts outside the CDR3, the full variable domain is DGGITQSPKYLFRKEGQNVTLSCEQNLNHDAMYWYRQDPGQGLRLIYYSQIVNDFQKGDIAEGYSVSREKKESFPLTVTSAQKNPTAFYLCASMEFMNTEAFFGQGTRLTVV.

This clonotype has a count of ten or more. The V call is TRBV13, the J call TRBJ1-6; 9 bases line up with TRBD1. Germline-derived CDR1 and CDR2 are PRHDT and FYEKMQ (reference sequence). V gave up 5 bases and J gave up 0 bases; unmatched junction bases: 11. CDR3 size: 19 residues. CDR3 residues: CASSRAGTGIYSYNSPLHF. DNA of the CDR3: TGTGCCAGCAGCCGTGCCGGGACAGGGATATACTCCTATAATTCACCCCTCCACTTT.

This clonotype was seen once. The rearrangement links TRBV7-9 to TRBJ1-1; 8 bases fit TRBD1. This CDR3 comprises 15 residues. V shed 5 bases and J 3 bases; nucleotides not matched to a gene: 8. Germline CDR1 SEHNR, CDR2 FQNEAQ (reference sequence). CDR3 residues: CASSPGTGADTEAFF. CDR3 coding DNA: TGTGCCAGCAGCCCTGGGACAGGAGCGGACACTGAAGCTTTCTTT.

This clonotype was seen ten or more times. This chain uses TRBV12-3 or TRBV12-4 with TRBJ2-7; D assignment may be TRBD1 or TRBD2 (5 bases each). CDR3 size: 13 residues. V gave up 3 bases and J gave up 6 bases, with 12 bases separating them. The CDR3 loop reads CASSFGAGIEQYF. The CDR3 DNA reads TGTGCCAGCAGTTTCGGGGCAGGGATCGAGCAGTACTTC.

In this sample, this clonotype turned up many times. V usage is TRBV19 and J usage is TRBJ1-1; D is unresolved. V gave up 7 bases and J gave up 8 bases, with 20 bases separating them. The CDR3 has 14 amino acids. Looked up from germline, CDR1 is LNHDA and CDR2 is SQIVND (reference sequence). The CDR3 coding sequence is TGTGCCAGTAACCTATACGGGCAGGTCCGGGAAGCTTTCTTT. Amino acid sequence: CASNLYGQVREAFF.

In its sample, this clonotype was seen many times. This chain connects TRBV20-1 to TRBJ2-1; D is ambiguous. CDR3 length: 13 amino acids. V was trimmed by 0 bases and J by 4 bases, leaving 7 bases between them. Germline CDR1 DFQATT, CDR2 SNEGSKA (reference sequence). The chain's CDR3 is CSAREDHYNEQFF. Written as DNA, the CDR3 is TGCAGTGCTAGAGAAGACCATTACAATGAGCAGTTCTTC.

Comments on this clonotype: Likely a read error: the CDR3 ends without its conserved phenylalanine or tryptophan. The chain has TRBV25-1 and TRBJ2-5, with D unclear. The germline V and J ends were trimmed by 4 bases and 1 base, with 13 bases remaining between them. There are 15 residues in the CDR3. Germline CDR1 is MGHDK and CDR2 is SYGVNS. CDR3 residues: CASSAPHGIQETQYL. CDR3 nucleotides: TGTGCCAGCAGTGCTCCCCACGGAATCCAAGAGACCCAGTACCTC.

The gene calls are TRBV2 and TRBJ2-2; D gene uncertain. CDR1 and CDR2 from the germline V gene are SNHLY and FYNNEI. Trimming shortened V by 4 bases and J by 7 bases, and 7 bases separated the two germline ends. CDR3 length equals 12 residues. The CDR3 coding sequence is TGTGCCAGCAGTGCGGAGAGCGGGGAGCTGTTTTTT. Encoded protein: CASSAESGELFF.